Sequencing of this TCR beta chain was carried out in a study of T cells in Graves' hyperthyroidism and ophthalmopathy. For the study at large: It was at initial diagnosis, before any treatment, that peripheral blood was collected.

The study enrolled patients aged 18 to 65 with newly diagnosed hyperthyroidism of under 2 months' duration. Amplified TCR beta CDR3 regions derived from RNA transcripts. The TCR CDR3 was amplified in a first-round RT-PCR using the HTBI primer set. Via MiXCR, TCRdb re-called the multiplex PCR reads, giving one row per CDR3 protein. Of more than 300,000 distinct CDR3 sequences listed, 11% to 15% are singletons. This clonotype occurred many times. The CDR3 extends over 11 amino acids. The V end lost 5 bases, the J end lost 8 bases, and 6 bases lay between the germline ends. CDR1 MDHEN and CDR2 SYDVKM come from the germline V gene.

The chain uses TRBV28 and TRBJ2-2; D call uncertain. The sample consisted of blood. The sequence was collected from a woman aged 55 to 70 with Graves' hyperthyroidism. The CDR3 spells CASSPPGELFF. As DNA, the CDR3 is TGTGCCAGCAGTCCTCCGGGGGAGCTGTTTTTT.